The clone carrying this T cell receptor beta chain occurred many times. No antigen is known for it. Losses at the gene ends were 5 bases for V and 6 bases for J; bases not matched to a gene: 8. CDR3 length equals 14 residues. Germline V gene lookup returns CDR1 MNHEY and CDR2 SVGEGT. This sample is drawn from a study of T-cell reconstitution after alpha-beta-depleted transplantation in children. Regarding the study as a whole: High day-60 TCRbeta diversity in some patients came from surviving recipient T cells and thymic progenitors.

This sample's TCRbeta library carried unique molecular identifier barcodes. MiXCR was run by TCRdb on the PCR reads, yielding one entry per CDR3 protein. Of 700,000 to 950,000 distinct CDR3 sequences detected, roughly 16% appear once; the ten largest clones hold approximately 5%. This sequence was found in a male patient under 18 who had a stem cell transplant for acute lymphoblastic leukemia, so the T cells may come from the graft donor. This rearrangement joins TRBV6-2 or TRBV6-3 to TRBJ2-7; 9 positions match TRBD2. The specimen comprised PBMCs, mostly from graft donor cells, sampled 360 days after TCRalphabeta/CD19-depleted stem cell transplant. DNA of the CDR3: TGTGCCAGCAGTCCCATAGCGGGAGCCAGCGAGCAGTACTTC. Its translation: CASSPIAGASEQYF.